The 15 T cell receptor beta chains in this list originate from one sample, sequenced in a study of blood T cell repertoires in COVID-19. Assay: immunoSEQ multiplex PCR; the TCRdb copy retains only in-frame clones and omits some. The repertoire holds roughly 190,000 clones, approximately 80% seen once, with roughly 6.7% in the top ten. Sample: peripheral blood. The receptors stem from a man between 60 and 75 years old with acute or convalescent COVID-19.

For the CDR3, the DNA is TGTGCCAGCAGTTATGGGACGGGGGACACCGGGGAGCTGTTTTTT. It yields the protein CASSYGTGDTGELFF. J is TRBJ2-2 and V is TRBV6-5; tentatively, D is TRBD2 (6 bases). The germline V and J ends were trimmed by 3 bases and 3 bases, with 11 bases remaining between them. CDR3 size: 15 residues. Germline V gives CDR1 MNHEY, CDR2 SVGAGI.

As regards this clone: Relative to the germline gene, one junction end is altered; a read error may explain this. The chain employs TRBV6-5 and TRBJ1-5; TRBD1 agrees at 7 bases. Germline V gene lookup returns CDR1 MNHEY and CDR2 SVGAGI. This CDR3 contains 13 residues. CDR3 sequence reads: CAGSDSGGQPQHF. The CDR3 DNA follows: TGTGCCGGCAGTGACTCAGGGGGTCAGCCCCAGCATTTT.

The CDR3 spells CAGTGVGSWADTQYF. The DNA for the CDR3 is TGTGCCGGCACGGGGGTCGGGAGTTGGGCAGATACGCAGTATTTT. The rearrangement uses TRBV7-9 and TRBJ2-3, with D maybe TRBD2 (6 bases). The CDR3 has 15 residues. The germline V gene has CDR1 SEHNR and CDR2 FQNEAQ (reference sequence). The V end lost 11 bases, the J end lost 4 bases, and 22 bases lay between the germline ends.

The CDR3 DNA sequence: TGTGCCAGCAGTTCCAGGGGGCGCACTGAAGCTTTCTTT. It yields the protein CASSSRGRTEAFF. This rearrangement joins TRBV2 to TRBJ1-1; TRBD1 agrees at 8 bases. The CDR3 runs to 13 residues. The trim removed 5 bases at V and 4 bases at J, leaving 3 bases unmatched. The germline CDR1 and CDR2 sequences are SNHLY and FYNNEI.

The J gene is TRBJ2-7, the V gene TRBV7-2, with 8 bases identical to TRBD2. Germline CDR1 is SGHTA and CDR2 is FQGNSA. The CDR3 length is 15 residues. The V segment lost 4 bases and the J segment 2 bases; nucleotides outside the gene matches: 7. The CDR3 protein is CASSSSAGATYEQYF. The DNA of the CDR3 is TGTGCCAGCAGCTCATCAGCGGGGGCTACCTACGAGCAGTACTTC.

The chain has TRBV20-1 and TRBJ1-5, with 8 bases aligning to TRBD1. Germline loops: CDR1 DFQATT, CDR2 SNEGSKA (reference sequence). The CDR3 runs 12 residues. J was trimmed by 6 bases and V by 3 bases; bases with no gene match: 1. The CDR3 nucleotides read TGCAGTGCTAGTACAGGGGGTCAGCCCCAGCATTTT. This gives the protein CSASTGGQPQHF.

This clone was counted between two and nine times. This rearrangement joins TRBV28 to TRBJ1-3; no clear D gene. Germline V CDR1 and CDR2: MDHEN, SYDVKM. V lost 6 bases and J lost 0, with 9 bases in between. CDR3 length: 14 residues. In DNA, the CDR3 is TGTGCCAGCAGGACGGGGTACTCTGGAAACACCATATATTTT. Its protein product is CASRTGYSGNTIYF.

V and J are TRBV3-1 (or the pseudogene TRBV3-2) and TRBJ1-6, with 10 positions matching TRBD1. V gave up 2 bases and J gave up 10 bases; unmatched junction bases: 8. CDR3 length: 16 amino acids. Germline CDR1 reads LGHDT; CDR2 reads YNNKEL (reference sequence). This chain's CDR3 is CASSQRWGQGMSPLHF. The CDR3 DNA is TGTGCCAGCAGCCAAAGGTGGGGACAGGGGATGTCACCCCTCCACTTT.

This clone came up a few times. The CDR3 loop is CASSQEAYTEAFF. CDR3 bases: TGCGCCAGCAGCCAAGAAGCCTACACTGAAGCTTTCTTT. The chain combines TRBV4-3 with TRBJ1-1; D unclear. The V end was cut by 0 bases, the J end by 3 bases, with 5 bases between. The CDR3 is 13 amino acids. The germline V gene has CDR1 LGHNA and CDR2 YSLEER.

The CDR3 spells CAWSVLGGEAQPQHF. In DNA, the CDR3 is TGTGCCTGGAGTGTACTGGGGGGGGAAGCGCAGCCCCAGCATTTT. The genes are TRBV30 and TRBJ1-5, with D tentatively TRBD1 (5 bases). The length of the CDR3 is 15 residues. Germline V CDR1 and CDR2: GTSNPN, SVGIG (reference sequence). With 0 bases removed from V and 7 bases from J, the gap between germline ends came to 16 bases.

The chain links TRBV6-5 to TRBJ1-1; 11 nucleotides agree with TRBD1. The CDR3 contains 14 residues. Trimming at V came to 4 bases and at J to 10 bases, leaving 8 bases not matched to a gene. The germline V gene encodes CDR1 MNHEY and CDR2 SVGAGI. CDR3 DNA sequence: TGTGCCAGCAGTTCGGACAGGGGGCGAGGAGTAGCTTTCTTT. Translation gives CASSSDRGRGVAFF.

CDR3 in DNA: TGTGCCAGCAGTGATACCGGCGGAGTTTCGGGTGGCTACACCTTC. It codes for CASSDTGGVSGGYTF. The gene calls are TRBV2 and TRBJ1-2, with D uncertain. V was trimmed by 3 bases and J by 7 bases, leaving 18 bases between them. Germline CDR1 reads SNHLY; CDR2 reads FYNNEI. This CDR3 is built from 15 residues.

This clone was detected only once. The V call is TRBV6-1, the J call TRBJ1-1; D might be TRBD1 (6 bases). Trimming left V 2 bases short and J 6 bases short, with 13 bases between. Germline CDR1 and CDR2: MNHNS and SASEGT. The CDR3 has 14 residues. The CDR3 protein is CASSETGPGPEAFF. CDR3 nucleotide sequence: TGTGCCAGCAGTGAAACAGGGCCTGGGCCTGAAGCTTTCTTT.

The gene calls are TRBV5-4 and TRBJ2-1, with a tentative D call TRBD2 (5 bases). The CDR3 contains 11 residues. V lost 1 base and J lost 10, with 6 bases in between. CDR1 is SGHNT, CDR2 YYREEE, per germline (reference sequence). The CDR3 DNA reads as TGTGCCAGCAGCTTGTGGGAGGAGCAGTTCTTC. Translating it yields CASSLWEEQFF.

The chain employs TRBV5-1 and TRBJ2-1, with TRBD1 matching 9 bases. Germline CDR1 is SGHRS and CDR2 is YFSETQ. This CDR3 comprises 14 residues. With 0 bases clipped from V and 5 bases from J, the junction kept 0 bases outside the gene matches. In DNA, the CDR3 is TGCGCCAGCAGCTTGGACAGGGGGCACAATGAGCAGTTCTTC. It codes for CASSLDRGHNEQFF. The complete variable domain, with remaining parts taken from reference TRBV5-1 and TRBJ2-1, reads KAGVTQTPRYLIKTRGQQVTLSCSPISGHRSVSWYQQTPGQGLQFLFEYFSETQRNKGNFPGRFSGRQFSNSRSEMNVSTLELGDSALYLCASSLDRGHNEQFFGPGTRLTVL.